This is a list of T cell receptor beta chains from one sample in a study of beta chain features in type 1 diabetes. Sequenced by immunoSEQ multiplex PCR; TCRdb stores in-frame clones only, minus some. The sample consists of some 400,000 clones, roughly 16% of them appearing once. The specimen was naive CD4+ T cells from blood. The receptors were gathered from a woman under 30 in good health. Each CDR3 is given with its conserved first and last residue. Fields, in order: clone size, D gene, CDR3 length, J gene, V gene, CDR3 protein, CDR3 DNA. A D gene is named only where the DNA matches it firmly. Clone size is shown for a subset of rows, as once, few, many or a class of expanded clone.

NA,NA,12,TRBJ1-3,TRBV7-9,CASSPSENTIYF,TGTGCCAGCAGTCCCAGTGAAAACACCATATATTTT
NA,NA,12,TRBJ2-3,TRBV2,CASSTATDTQYF,TGTGCCAGCAGTACAGCCACAGATACGCAGTATTTT
few,TRBD2,15,TRBJ2-1,TRBV7-3,CASSFISGSYNEQFF,TGTGCCAGCAGCTTTATCAGCGGGAGCTACAATGAGCAGTTCTTC
NA,NA,12,TRBJ2-4,TRBV28,CASSSGLNIQYF,TGTGCCAGCAGTTCAGGGTTAAACATTCAGTACTTC
few,NA,14,TRBJ2-6,TRBV6-6,CASMGGVGANVLTF,TGTGCCAGCATGGGGGGAGTGGGGGCCAACGTCCTGACTTTC
NA,NA,16,TRBJ1-1,TRBV27,CASSFGTLDLNTEAFF,TGTGCCAGCAGTTTTGGGACATTGGACCTGAACACTGAAGCTTTCTTT
few,TRBD1,12,TRBJ1-2,TRBV29-1,CSGRDRGSGYTF,TGCAGCGGTCGGGACAGGGGTTCAGGCTACACCTTC
NA,TRBD1,15,TRBJ2-3,TRBV5-1,CASSLTGQGSDTQYF,TGCGCCAGCAGCTTGACAGGACAGGGATCAGATACGCAGTATTTT
few,NA,15,TRBJ2-7,TRBV7-9,CASSLDRYPSYEQYF,TGTGCCAGCAGCTTAGACAGGTATCCCTCCTACGAGCAGTACTTC
few,NA,17,TRBJ1-3,TRBV4-2,CASSQDTTVGSGNTIYF,TGTGCCAGCAGCCAAGATACTACGGTCGGCTCTGGAAACACCATATATTTT
NA,NA,15,TRBJ1-1,TRBV2,CASSPSRRGITEAFF,TGTGCCAGCAGTCCTAGTCGGCGGGGTATCACTGAAGCTTTCTTT
few,NA,18,TRBJ1-4,TRBV25-1,CASSELSVVGPRKEKLFF,TGTGCCAGCAGTGAATTATCGGTCGTGGGCCCTCGTAAGGAAAAACTGTTTTTT
NA,NA,15,TRBJ2-1,TRBV5-4,CASSLKGLFRYEQFF,TGTGCCAGCAGCCTTAAAGGACTATTTCGGTATGAGCAGTTCTTC
NA,TRBD2,15,TRBJ2-3,TRBV9,CASSVRLAGTDTQYF,TGTGCCAGCAGCGTAAGGCTAGCGGGCACAGATACGCAGTATTTT
few,TRBD1,16,TRBJ1-2,TRBV4-2,CASSQVLDRGYYGYTF,TGTGCCAGCAGCCAAGTCCTGGACAGGGGGTACTATGGCTACACCTTC
few,NA,16,TRBJ2-3,TRBV9,CASSTQGGRRTDTQYF,TGTGCCAGCAGCACACAGGGGGGGCGGCGCACAGATACGCAGTATTTT
NA,TRBD2,17,TRBJ2-7,TRBV4-1,CASSQDSVAGGTYEQYF,TGCGCCAGCAGCCAAGATTCCGTAGCGGGAGGGACCTACGAGCAGTACTTC
NA,NA,14,TRBJ2-5,TRBV5-1,CASSSRQAQETQYF,TGCGCCAGCAGCTCCCGCCAGGCCCAAGAGACCCAGTACTTC
few,NA,11,TRBJ2-7,TRBV30,CAWTGRNEQYF,TGTGCCTGGACGGGAAGAAACGAGCAGTACTTC
NA,TRBD2,18,TRBJ2-1,TRBV7-2,CASSLPSGRESSYNEQFF,TGTGCCAGCAGCTTACCTAGCGGGAGGGAGAGCTCCTACAATGAGCAGTTCTTC
few,NA,15,TRBJ2-4,TRBV30,CAWRGKGPTENIQYF,TGTGCCTGGAGAGGGAAGGGGCCAACGGAAAACATTCAGTACTTC
NA,NA,14,TRBJ1-1,TRBV13,CASSPTDRSPEAFF,TGTGCCAGCAGCCCCACGGACAGATCGCCCGAAGCTTTCTTT
NA,TRBD2,14,TRBJ2-1,TRBV7-2,CASSLGLATNEQFF,TGTGCCAGCAGCTTGGGACTAGCAACGAATGAGCAGTTCTTC
NA,NA,14,TRBJ2-3,TRBV7-9,CASSLVQYTDTQYF,TGTGCCAGCAGCTTAGTTCAGTACACAGATACGCAGTATTTT
few,TRBD2,17,TRBJ2-1,TRBV18,CASSPRLAGDAYNEQFF,TGTGCCAGCTCACCACGGCTAGCGGGAGATGCATACAATGAGCAGTTCTTC
NA,TRBD1,15,TRBJ1-2,TRBV2,CASWTGGSLVYGYTF,TGTGCCAGCTGGACAGGGGGCTCCCTAGTCTATGGCTACACCTTC
NA,TRBD1,15,TRBJ2-7,TRBV29-1,CSVRGTGGLSYEQYF,TGCAGCGTCCGCGGGACAGGGGGCCTTTCCTACGAGCAGTACTTC
NA,NA,12,TRBJ2-1,TRBV5-4,CASSYNTEGQFF,TGTGCCAGCAGCTATAATACGGAGGGACAGTTCTTC
NA,NA,13,TRBJ1-1,TRBV2,CASSDPGETEAFF,TGTGCCAGCAGTGATCCGGGTGAGACTGAAGCTTTCTTT
few,TRBD2,13,TRBJ2-5,TRBV29-1,CSVGVSGGETQYF,TGCAGCGTTGGGGTGTCGGGAGGGGAGACCCAGTACTTC
NA,NA,14,TRBJ1-2,TRBV7-9,CASSLGGANYGYTF,TGTGCCAGCAGCTTGGGGGGAGCTAACTATGGCTACACCTTC
few,NA,15,TRBJ2-7,TRBV6-5,CASRHDIRGTYEQYF,TGTGCCAGCAGACATGACATCCGGGGGACCTACGAGCAGTACTTC
NA,TRBD1,15,TRBJ2-2,TRBV6-5,CASGSADRALGELFF,TGTGCCAGCGGATCGGCCGACAGGGCCCTCGGGGAGCTGTTTTTT
few,NA,12,TRBJ2-5,TRBV30,CAWGQYQETQYF,TGTGCCTGGGGACAGTACCAAGAGACCCAGTACTTC
NA,NA,14,TRBJ1-5,TRBV30,CAWSVRGGNQPQHF,TGTGCCTGGAGTGTACGGGGGGGTAATCAGCCCCAGCATTTT
NA,TRBD2,15,TRBJ2-7,TRBV5-1,CASSLVGGSVHEQYF,TGCGCCAGCAGCTTGGTAGGCGGGAGCGTCCACGAGCAGTACTTC
NA,NA,15,TRBJ1-1,TRBV28,CASSSAGEGSTEAFF,TGTGCCAGCAGTTCGGCAGGTGAGGGAAGCACTGAAGCTTTCTTT